These 29 T cell receptor beta chains originate from one sample sequenced in a study of cytomegalovirus exposure and HLA in healthy donors. The PCR contained 60 Vbeta and 13 Jbeta primers. The method was immunoSEQ multiplex PCR; TCRdb's version includes in-frame clones alone and lacks a portion of them. Of about 110,000 clones listed, around 84% are singletons. Sample: PBMCs. All receptors derive from a woman aged 25 to 39 in good health and CMV-seronegative.

J is TRBJ1-1 and V is TRBV6-5; unclear D gene. The V end was cut by 6 bases, the J end by 1 base, with 9 bases between. The germline V gene has CDR1 MNHEY and CDR2 SVGAGI. CDR3 length: 13 residues. CDR3: CASSSRGNTEAFF. DNA of the CDR3: TGTGCCAGCAGCTCTCGGGGGAACACTGAAGCTTTCTTT.

The genes are TRBV19 and TRBJ1-2; no reliable D call. V gave up 6 bases and J gave up 2 bases, with 7 bases separating them. The CDR3 is 12 amino acids. Germline V lookup: CDR1 LNHDA, CDR2 SQIVND (reference sequence). This chain's CDR3 is CASRTENYGYTF. CDR3 coding DNA: TGTGCCAGTAGGACTGAAAACTATGGCTACACCTTC.

The chain employs TRBV28 and TRBJ2-3; 7 bases agree with TRBD2. The V gene end was trimmed by 5 bases and the J gene end by 12 bases; junction bases not matched to a gene: 14. Per germline, CDR1 MDHEN and CDR2 SYDVKM. The CDR3 has 14 residues. CDR3 bases: TGTGCCAGCAGTCCGCTCCAACTAGCGTTATCCCAGTATTTT. Encoded protein: CASSPLQLALSQYF.

This chain connects TRBV7-2 to TRBJ2-5; D might be TRBD2 (6 bases). This CDR3 has 14 residues. V lost 0 bases and J 1 base, leaving 6 bases between the germline ends. From germline, CDR1 is SGHTA and CDR2 FQGNSA. In DNA, the CDR3 is TGTGCCAGCAGCTTAGCAGCGGGCCAAGAGACCCAGTACTTC. Its translation: CASSLAAGQETQYF.

This chain uses TRBV30 with TRBJ2-7, with 7 nucleotides matching TRBD1. Germline loops: CDR1 GTSNPN, CDR2 SVGIG (reference sequence). With V trimmed by 5 bases and J by 6 bases, 4 bases remained unmatched. CDR3 length: 11 residues. The CDR3 DNA is TGTGCCTGGGGGACAGTGTCCGAGCAGTACTTC. It is translated as CAWGTVSEQYF.

This chain joins TRBV6-5 and TRBJ2-1; TRBD2 matches at 10 bases. V lost 1 base and J lost 9; bases outside the gene matches: 9. Germline V lookup: CDR1 MNHEY, CDR2 SVGAGI. The CDR3 extends over 16 amino acids. CDR3 DNA: TGTGCCAGCAGTTACTTGGGGCTAGCGGGAGCCGGTGAGCAGTTCTTC. This translates into CASSYLGLAGAGEQFF.

CDR3 amino acids: CSVVQGGETQYF. CDR3 bases: TGCAGCGTTGTACAGGGGGGAGAGACCCAGTACTTC. V and J are TRBV29-1 and TRBJ2-5, with 8 bases matching TRBD1. After removal of 4 bases from V and 4 bases from J, the junction contained 2 bases not matched to a gene. CDR1 and CDR2 from the germline V gene are SQVTM and ANQGSEA. The CDR3 runs 12 residues. The variable domain in full, completed from reference TRBV29-1 and TRBJ2-5, reads SAVISQKPSRDICQRGTSLTIQCQVDSQVTMMFWYRQQPGQSLTLIATANQGSEATYESGFVIDKFPISRPNLTFSTLTVSNMSPEDSSIYLCSVVQGGETQYFGPGTRLLVL.

V and J are TRBV5-1 and TRBJ1-1; a possible D gene is TRBD1 (6 bases). The CDR3 extends over 15 amino acids. Germline lookup yields CDR1 SGHRS and CDR2 YFSETQ. V lost 1 base and J 0 bases, leaving 10 bases between the germline ends. CDR3 sequence reads: CASSLYRDMNTEAFF. DNA of the CDR3: TGCGCCAGCAGCTTGTACAGGGACATGAACACTGAAGCTTTCTTT.

The chain has TRBV28 and TRBJ2-1; D unclear. The V gene lost 2 bases and the J gene lost 0 bases, with 8 bases spanning the gap. The CDR3 consists of 15 residues. Germline V gene lookup returns CDR1 MDHEN and CDR2 SYDVKM. In DNA form, the CDR3 reads TGTGCCAGCAGTTTAACGGTTAGCTCCTACAATGAGCAGTTCTTC. It specifies CASSLTVSSYNEQFF.

This chain links TRBV6-5 with TRBJ1-5; perhaps TRBD1 as D (5 bases). V was pared by 3 bases and J by 7 bases, with 16 bases between. The germline V gene has CDR1 MNHEY and CDR2 SVGAGI. This CDR3 is built from 15 residues. CDR3 in DNA: TGTGCCAGCAGTTATCTCCCCAGGGTGGGGCAGCCCCAGCATTTT. Protein product: CASSYLPRVGQPQHF.

The chain employs TRBV6-6 and TRBJ1-2; no reliable D call. The V gene's germline CDR1 is MNHNY and CDR2 SVGAGI (reference sequence). Trimming stripped 4 bases from V and 2 bases from J, with 14 bases between. The CDR3 spans 15 residues. Here the CDR3 DNA reads TGTGCCAGCAGTTCGCAGACTCAACCCAACTATGGCTACACCTTC. Amino acids: CASSSQTQPNYGYTF.

V gene TRBV6-1 combines with J gene TRBJ1-6; tentatively, D is TRBD1 (5 bases). Germline V gene sequence: CDR1 MNHNS, CDR2 SASEGT. This CDR3 is built from 13 residues. V lost 6 bases and J 8 bases, leaving 11 bases between the germline ends. CDR3 protein: CASRGLVYSPLHF. In DNA form, the CDR3 reads TGTGCCAGCAGGGGGCTCGTTTATTCACCCCTCCACTTT.

This chain joins TRBV28 and TRBJ2-1; TRBD1 agrees at 10 bases. The V and J ends lost 6 bases and 7 bases, in that order; junction bases with no gene match: 6. This CDR3 spans 14 amino acids. Germline CDR1 and CDR2: MDHEN and SYDVKM. CDR3 in DNA: TGTGCCAGCAGCAAGAGACAGGGGGCTAATGAGCAGTTCTTC. Residues: CASSKRQGANEQFF.

There are a few counts of this clone. V usage is TRBV6-1 and J usage is TRBJ2-5; 8 bases are shared with TRBD1. V was clipped by 6 bases and J by 5 bases; unmatched bases: 5. The germline V gene has CDR1 MNHNS and CDR2 SASEGT. This CDR3 has 13 amino acids. The CDR3 DNA sequence: TGTGCCAGCAGGAAAGACAGGGGTGAGACCCAGTACTTC. Protein sequence: CASRKDRGETQYF.

V and J are TRBV28 and TRBJ1-6; maybe TRBD1 (6 bases). The CDR3 contains 16 residues. CDR1 MDHEN and CDR2 SYDVKM come from the germline V gene. V lost 1 base and J 7 bases, leaving 14 bases between the germline ends. Written as DNA, the CDR3 is TGTGCCAGCAGTTTATTCTTACTACAGGGAAATTCACCCCTCCACTTT. Residues: CASSLFLLQGNSPLHF.

The chain employs TRBV2 and TRBJ2-1; 13 nucleotides agree with TRBD2. V gave up 10 bases and J gave up 7 bases; unmatched junction bases: 13. Germline CDR1 SNHLY, CDR2 FYNNEI. The CDR3 runs 16 residues. DNA for the CDR3: TGTGCCATGGGGGAGGCCGGGACTAGCGGGACTAATGAGCAGTTCTTC. Translated: CAMGEAGTSGTNEQFF.

V gene TRBV19 combines with J gene TRBJ1-2, with unresolved D. From germline, CDR1 is LNHDA and CDR2 SQIVND (reference sequence). CDR3 length: 14 residues. V was shortened by 3 bases and J by 2 bases, with 10 bases between the two germline ends. CDR3: CASSIWRINYGYTF. Written as DNA, the CDR3 is TGTGCCAGTAGTATTTGGCGGATCAACTATGGCTACACCTTC.

The chain uses TRBV11-2 and TRBJ2-7; 8 bases align to TRBD1. CDR1 SGHAT and CDR2 FQNNGV come from the germline V gene. The V and J ends lost 5 bases and 3 bases, in that order; junction bases with no gene match: 12. This CDR3 spans 16 amino acids. DNA of the CDR3: TGTGCCAGCAGCACCCTTAGGGCAGGGGGCAACTACGAGCAGTACTTC. Translation: CASSTLRAGGNYEQYF.

The rearrangement joins TRBV18 to TRBJ1-1, with a tentative D call TRBD1 (5 bases). The CDR3 has 13 amino acids. V lost 6 bases and J 0 bases, leaving 8 bases between the germline ends. The germline V gene encodes CDR1 KGHSH and CDR2 LQKENI. CDR3 DNA sequence: TGTGCCAGCTCCACAGGTTTGAACACTGAAGCTTTCTTT. Amino acids: CASSTGLNTEAFF.

The chain has TRBV28 and TRBJ1-5, with 8 positions matching TRBD1. This CDR3 is 14 amino acids long. V lost 3 bases and J lost 7; bases outside the gene matches: 5. Per the germline V gene, CDR1 is MDHEN and CDR2 is SYDVKM. CDR3 in DNA: TGTGCCAGCAGTTTGTCAGGGGGCGCGCAGCCCCAGCATTTT. Protein sequence: CASSLSGGAQPQHF.

The rearrangement uses TRBV28 and TRBJ1-2, with D unclear. Trimming removed 5 bases from V and 4 bases from J, with 17 bases in between. From germline, CDR1 is MDHEN and CDR2 SYDVKM. This CDR3 is 15 amino acids long. CDR3 sequence reads: CASSLGLSLVYGYTF. The CDR3 DNA follows: TGTGCCAGCAGTCTAGGACTGTCACTCGTCTATGGCTACACCTTC.

V usage is TRBV7-9 and J usage is TRBJ2-1, with TRBD2 identical over 7 bases. The CDR3 loop spans 16 amino acids. Germline values: CDR1 SEHNR, CDR2 FQNEAQ (reference sequence). With 0 bases clipped from V and 7 bases from J, the junction kept 9 bases outside the gene matches. The DNA of the CDR3 is TGTGCCAGCAGCTTAGCCAGCGGCGGGAGCTCTAATGAGCAGTTCTTC. It translates to CASSLASGGSSNEQFF.

The genes are TRBV18 and TRBJ1-1, with TRBD1 identical over 8 bases. The CDR3 contains 15 residues. From germline, CDR1 is KGHSH and CDR2 LQKENI. Trimming cost V 4 bases and J 2 bases; bases outside gene matches: 6. The CDR3 sequence: CASSQGTGGNTEAFF. The DNA of the CDR3 is TGTGCCAGCTCACAAGGGACAGGAGGAAACACTGAAGCTTTCTTT.

The rearrangement joins TRBV19 to TRBJ1-5; the D gene is possibly TRBD1 (6 bases). Germline V gene data show CDR1 as LNHDA and CDR2 as SQIVND (reference sequence). The CDR3 has 14 residues. V shed 4 bases and J shed 3 bases, with 10 bases lying between them. The CDR3 protein is CASSTRTDNQPQHF. The DNA of the CDR3 is TGTGCCAGTAGTACCCGGACAGACAATCAGCCCCAGCATTTT.

This clone was seen only once. This sequence joins TRBV28 and TRBJ2-3, with 8 bases matching TRBD2. Germline V CDR1 and CDR2: MDHEN, SYDVKM. The CDR3 consists of 14 residues. Losses at the gene ends were 5 bases for V and 0 bases for J; bases not matched to a gene: 1. The CDR3 protein is CASSASGSTDTQYF. In nucleotides, the CDR3 is TGTGCCAGCAGTGCTAGCGGGAGCACAGATACGCAGTATTTT.

This clone was detected only a few times. The CDR3 DNA is TGTGCCAGCAGTTGGACAGCCCCCCAGCCCCAGCATTTT. This codes for CASSWTAPQPQHF. This chain links TRBV6-6 with TRBJ1-5; TRBD1 might be the D (6 bases). Germline V gene data show CDR1 as MNHNY and CDR2 as SVGAGI (reference sequence). Trimming cost V 4 bases and J 7 bases, with 11 bases left between them. The CDR3 loop spans 13 amino acids.

This clone was found a few times. The chain couples TRBV4-3 to TRBJ1-1; D uncertain. This CDR3 is 13 amino acids long. Trimming pared 1 base from V and 7 bases from J, leaving 10 bases between. In germline, CDR1 is LGHNA, CDR2 YSLEER. The chain's CDR3 is CASSQAARYEAFF. CDR3 sequence (DNA): TGCGCCAGCAGCCAAGCAGCGAGATATGAAGCTTTCTTT.

This rearrangement joins TRBV7-9 to TRBJ2-2; tentative D call: TRBD1 (6 bases). V gave up 1 base and J gave up 4 bases, with 7 bases separating them. Germline-derived CDR1 and CDR2 are SEHNR and FQNEAQ (reference sequence). This CDR3 has 14 residues. The CDR3 spells CASSLGDTTGELFF. For the CDR3, the DNA is TGTGCCAGCAGCTTAGGGGACACCACCGGGGAGCTGTTTTTT.

This clone was found once. The rearrangement joins TRBV2 to TRBJ2-7, with a tentative D call TRBD2 (5 bases). CDR3 length: 13 residues. Germline assignment: CDR1 SNHLY and CDR2 FYNNEI. V dropped 6 bases and J dropped 0 bases, with 9 bases sitting between them. Written as DNA, the CDR3 is TGTGCCAGCAGGGACTTTAGCTCCTACGAGCAGTACTTC. This codes for CASRDFSSYEQYF. Together with reference TRBV2 and TRBJ2-7, the CDR3 gives the full variable domain: EPEVTQTPSHQVTQMGQEVILRCVPISNHLYFYWYRQILGQKVEFLVSFYNNEISEKSEIFDDQFSVERPDGSNFTLKIRSTKLEDSAMYFCASRDFSSYEQYFGPGTRLTVT.